The 22 T cell receptor beta chains in this list originate from one sample, sequenced in a study of blood T cell repertoires in COVID-19 (dated by TCRdb to the early 2020s). Libraries were built with the immunoSEQ multiplex PCR assay. TCRdb's version of the immuneACCESS table is confined to in-frame rearrangements and falls short of the full clone set. An unresolved V gene accounts for under half of the shortfall where checked; the remainder is of unknown origin. Within this sample are roughly 220,000 clones, with almost 85% of them counted one time only. The ten largest make up approximately 15% of the sample. Sequenced material: PBMCs or T cells enriched from blood (not recorded which). Receptor source: a man aged 40-49 years who had recovered from COVID-19.

The chain links TRBV7-2 to TRBJ1-2; 11 bases map to TRBD1. The junction had 9 bases not matched to a gene; V was cut back by 3 bases and J by 6 bases. This CDR3 has 16 amino acids. Germline V lookup: CDR1 SGHTA, CDR2 FQGNSA. CDR3 in amino acids: CASSLLRTGQGDGYTF. The CDR3 nucleotides are TGTGCCAGCAGCTTGCTTAGAACGGGACAGGGGGATGGCTACACCTTC. The full variable domain, with the rest looked up from reference TRBV7-2 and TRBJ1-2, is GAGVSQSPSNKVTEKGKDVELRCDPISGHTALYWYRQSLGQGLEFLIYFQGNSAPDKSGLPSDRFSAERTGGSVSTLTIQRTQQEDSAVYLCASSLLRTGQGDGYTFGSGTRLTVV.

This clone was found once. The chain uses TRBV6-2 or TRBV6-3 and TRBJ2-7, with TRBD2 matching over 11 bases. There are 15 residues in the CDR3. CDR1 and CDR2 from the germline V gene are MNHEY and SVGEGT. Trimming took 6 bases from V and 4 from J; bases not matched to a gene: 8. This CDR3 reads CASSTGLAVYYEQYF. The CDR3 bases are TGTGCCAGCAGCACGGGACTAGCGGTTTATTACGAGCAGTACTTC.

J is TRBJ1-1 and V is TRBV28; tentative D call: TRBD1 (5 bases). Germline CDR1 reads MDHEN; CDR2 reads SYDVKM. This CDR3 contains 14 residues. The V end lost 4 bases, the J end lost 5 bases, and 14 bases lay between the germline ends. This CDR3 is CASSSSGGGTEAFF. CDR3 nucleotide sequence: TGTGCCAGCAGTTCAAGCGGGGGGGGAACTGAAGCTTTCTTT.

The chain has TRBV6-5 and TRBJ1-2; D is uncertain. CDR1 and CDR2 (germline): MNHEY, SVGAGI. The CDR3 is made up of 13 amino acids. V lost 4 bases and J lost 6, with 12 bases in between. The CDR3 DNA follows: TGTGCCAGCAGTTTTACTCGCGGGGATGGCTACACCTTC. It specifies CASSFTRGDGYTF.

V is TRBV29-1 and J is TRBJ1-2; TRBD1 matches at 8 bases. The CDR3 loop spans 13 amino acids. V trimming: 8 bases; J trimming: 6 bases; junction bases outside the gene matches: 11. CDR1 and CDR2 from the germline V gene are SQVTM and ANQGSEA. The DNA of the CDR3 is TGCAGCATCGTGGACAGGGTGGCTGATGGCTACACCTTC. Translated, it gives CSIVDRVADGYTF.

The chain is built from TRBV28 and TRBJ2-3; possible D gene TRBD1, 5 bases. The CDR3 loop spans 15 amino acids. Per germline, CDR1 MDHEN and CDR2 SYDVKM. V shed 7 bases and J shed 2 bases, with 16 bases lying between them. CDR3 sequence: CASNPKGKYTDTQYF. CDR3 bases: TGTGCCAGCAACCCTAAGGGGAAGTACACAGATACGCAGTATTTT.

The V gene is TRBV9, the J gene TRBJ1-1, with a possible D match to TRBD1 (5 bases). This CDR3 has 13 residues. CDR1 and CDR2 from the germline V gene are SGDLS and YYNGEE. With 3 bases removed from V and 3 bases from J, the gap between germline ends came to 9 bases. This CDR3 is CASSASGYTEAFF. The DNA for the CDR3 is TGTGCCAGCAGCGCTTCAGGGTACACTGAAGCTTTCTTT.

This chain connects TRBV15 to TRBJ2-7; TRBD1 matches 7 bases. J was trimmed by 3 bases and V by 4 bases; bases with no gene match: 9. Germline V CDR1 and CDR2: LNHNV, YYDKDF (reference sequence). The CDR3 runs to 15 residues. For the CDR3, the DNA is TGTGCCACCAGCATACAGGGGACCCCCCTCTACGAGCAGTACTTC. This translates into CATSIQGTPLYEQYF.

The chain combines TRBV27 with TRBJ2-1, with 7 bases fitting TRBD2. Germline trimming cut 3 bases from V and 0 bases from J; bases unmatched to any gene: 8. CDR1 MNHEY and CDR2 SMNVEV come from the germline V gene (reference sequence). The CDR3 consists of 17 residues. CDR3 protein: CASSFYWRETSYNEQFF. As DNA, the CDR3 is TGTGCCAGCAGTTTTTATTGGCGGGAGACCTCCTACAATGAGCAGTTCTTC.

The chain combines TRBV2 with TRBJ2-2, with a possible D match to TRBD1 (6 bases). Germline CDR1 and CDR2: SNHLY and FYNNEI. The CDR3 contains 16 residues. Trimming took off 4 bases at V and 6 bases at J, with 18 bases between the two ends. This CDR3 reads CASSGSGTGKAGELFF. CDR3 coding DNA: TGTGCCAGCAGTGGGTCTGGAACAGGGAAGGCCGGGGAGCTGTTTTTT.

The chain combines TRBV7-2 with TRBJ2-5; tentatively, D is TRBD1 (5 bases). Germline CDR1 reads SGHTA; CDR2 reads FQGNSA. Trimming took off 5 bases at V and 4 bases at J, with 14 bases between the two ends. The CDR3 sequence is 14 residues long. CDR3 nucleotide sequence: TGTGCCAGCAGCCCCAGGGTGGGGCCAGAGACCCAGTACTTC. Translation gives CASSPRVGPETQYF.

V gene TRBV11-2 combines with J gene TRBJ2-5; 10 nucleotides line up with TRBD2. Losses at the gene ends were 1 base for V and 0 bases for J; bases not matched to a gene: 5. Germline CDR1 and CDR2: SGHAT and FQNNGV. This CDR3 is 17 amino acids long. The chain's CDR3 is CASSLGVSGGYQETQYF. The CDR3 DNA reads as TGTGCCAGCAGCTTAGGGGTTAGCGGGGGGTACCAAGAGACCCAGTACTTC.

The chain has TRBV28 and TRBJ1-2, with a tentative D call TRBD1 (6 bases). The CDR3 has 12 residues. The germline V and J ends were trimmed by 6 bases and 8 bases, with 13 bases remaining between them. Germline V gene data show CDR1 as MDHEN and CDR2 as SYDVKM. The CDR3 coding sequence is TGTGCCAGCAGCCGGGACATGGGCGGCTACACCTTC. It encodes CASSRDMGGYTF.

In this sample, this clone turned up once. V is TRBV6-5 and J is TRBJ2-7, with 9 bases identical to TRBD2. V trimming: 6 bases; J trimming: 4 bases; junction bases outside the gene matches: 10. The CDR3 sequence is 15 residues long. CDR1 and CDR2 from the germline V gene are MNHEY and SVGAGI. The CDR3 is CASRHLAGGRYEQYF. The CDR3 nucleotides read TGTGCCAGCAGGCACCTCGCGGGAGGGCGTTACGAGCAGTACTTC.

The V and J genes are TRBV5-1 and TRBJ2-1; the match to TRBD1 covers 7 bases. The germline V gene has CDR1 SGHRS and CDR2 YFSETQ. Trimming cost V 4 bases and J 8 bases; bases outside gene matches: 6. This CDR3 is 13 amino acids long. The CDR3: CASSRNDRDEQFF. DNA of the CDR3: TGCGCCAGCAGCCGAAACGACAGGGATGAGCAGTTCTTC. The whole variable domain, filled in from reference TRBV5-1 and TRBJ2-1, reads KAGVTQTPRYLIKTRGQQVTLSCSPISGHRSVSWYQQTPGQGLQFLFEYFSETQRNKGNFPGRFSGRQFSNSRSEMNVSTLELGDSALYLCASSRNDRDEQFFGPGTRLTVL.

The chain is built from TRBV19 and TRBJ2-3; 11 nucleotides align to TRBD2. The germline V gene has CDR1 LNHDA and CDR2 SQIVND (reference sequence). This CDR3 is 16 amino acids long. J lost 3 bases, V lost 1 base, and 3 bases had no gene match. The CDR3 nucleotides are TGTGCCAGTAGTATAGGACTAGCGGGATGGACAGATACGCAGTATTTT. Residues: CASSIGLAGWTDTQYF.

The gene calls are TRBV20-1 and TRBJ2-7; maybe TRBD2 (5 bases). This CDR3 region has 11 residues. V lost 3 bases and J lost 3, with 6 bases in between. The germline V gene encodes CDR1 DFQATT and CDR2 SNEGSKA (reference sequence). CDR3 protein: CSASAGYEQYF. The CDR3 coding sequence is TGCAGTGCTAGTGCGGGCTACGAGCAGTACTTC.

About this clone: The identical CDR3 is also encoded by other nucleotide sequences in the sample. The chain joins TRBV2 to TRBJ1-4, with 8 bases identical to TRBD1. CDR1 is SNHLY, CDR2 FYNNEI, per germline. The CDR3 contains 13 residues. J was trimmed by 7 bases and V by 6 bases; bases with no gene match: 4. CDR3 coding DNA: TGTGCCAGCAGGGACAGGGAGAGTGAAAAACTGTTTTTT. It yields the protein CASRDRESEKLFF.

Written as DNA, the CDR3 is TGTGCCAGCAGCCAAGAAGTGGGGCAGCCAAGGCCCCAGCATTTT. Its protein product is CASSQEVGQPRPQHF. The rearrangement joins TRBV3-1 (or the pseudogene TRBV3-2) to TRBJ1-5; TRBD1 might be the D (5 bases). The CDR3 consists of 15 residues. Germline CDR1 is LGHDT and CDR2 is YNNKEL (reference sequence). V was clipped by 0 bases and J by 9 bases, with 15 bases between them.

The chain recombines TRBV5-1 with TRBJ2-3; D is unclear. V lost 0 bases, J lost 4 bases, and 6 bases lay in between. This CDR3 is 13 amino acids long. Germline V gives CDR1 SGHRS, CDR2 YFSETQ. CDR3 nucleotide sequence: TGCGCCAGCAGCTTGGATATCCCAGATACGCAGTATTTT. Encoded protein: CASSLDIPDTQYF.

The chain combines TRBV7-9 with TRBJ2-5; no firm D call. CDR1 is SEHNR, CDR2 FQNEAQ, per germline (reference sequence). Between the trimmed V and J ends, which lost 2 bases and 3 bases, there was a span of 7 bases. The CDR3 totals 13 residues. CDR3 residues: CASSLRLEETQYF. The CDR3 region has the DNA TGTGCCAGCAGCTTAAGACTGGAAGAGACCCAGTACTTC. The entire variable domain, with the rest obtained from reference TRBV7-9 and TRBJ2-5, is as follows: DTGVSQNPRHKITKRGQNVTFRCDPISEHNRLYWYRQTLGQGPEFLTYFQNEAQLEKSRLLSDRFSAERPKGSFSTLEIQRTEQGDSAMYLCASSLRLEETQYFGPGTRLLVL.

The table lists this clone with a count of one. This chain uses TRBV11-2 with TRBJ1-5; TRBD1 matches at 8 bases. V shed 1 base, J shed 3 bases, and the junction held 2 bases outside the gene matches. Per germline, CDR1 SGHAT and CDR2 FQNNGV. This CDR3 contains 15 residues. The CDR3 is CASSLATGANQPQHF. The CDR3 nucleotides read TGTGCCAGCAGCTTAGCGACAGGGGCCAATCAGCCCCAGCATTTT.